Below, 29 T cell receptor beta chains from the same sample are listed, as sequenced in a study of blood T cell repertoires in COVID-19. The data were produced by immunoSEQ multiplex PCR, yet TCRdb's version contains in-frame clones alone and is incomplete. The profile covers a few hundred thousand clones, with 80% to 90% appearing a single time and approximately 8% taken by the ten largest. The material sequenced was PBMCs or T cells enriched from blood (not recorded which). The source is a woman in her fifties or sixties who had recovered from COVID-19.

V usage is TRBV6-5 and J usage is TRBJ2-5; weak D call: TRBD1 (5 bases). This CDR3 has 13 amino acids. Germline lookup yields CDR1 MNHEY and CDR2 SVGAGI. V lost 5 bases and J 4 bases, leaving 11 bases between the germline ends. Here the CDR3 reads CASSPTGAETQYF. CDR3 DNA: TGTGCCAGCAGTCCAACAGGTGCAGAGACCCAGTACTTC.

This chain connects TRBV28 to TRBJ1-3, with TRBD1 as a possible D gene (6 bases). CDR3 length equals 13 residues. CDR1 and CDR2 from the germline V gene are MDHEN and SYDVKM. Trimming pared 6 bases from V and 7 bases from J, leaving 13 bases between. The CDR3 reads CASRYRAKNTIYF. Written as DNA, the CDR3 is TGTGCCAGCAGGTACAGGGCAAAGAACACCATATATTTT.

The V gene is TRBV9, the J gene TRBJ1-3; no clear D. Germline lookup yields CDR1 SGDLS and CDR2 YYNGEE. Trimming removed 2 bases at V and 0 bases at J, with 9 bases between. This CDR3 has 15 amino acids. DNA of the CDR3: TGTGCCAGCAGCGTTATGGGCATCTCTGGAAACACCATATATTTT. Its translation: CASSVMGISGNTIYF.

This clone was picked up one time. The rearrangement uses TRBV11-2 and TRBJ2-3; no clear D gene. The ends were cut back, 5 bases at V and 7 bases at J, with 7 bases in the middle. This CDR3 is 11 amino acids long. Germline V lookup: CDR1 SGHAT, CDR2 FQNNGV. The CDR3 reads CASSHTYTQYF. The CDR3 coding sequence is TGTGCCAGCAGCCACACGTATACGCAGTATTTT.

The chain is built from TRBV23-1 and TRBJ1-1; D possibly corresponds to TRBD1 (6 bases). TRBV23-1 is annotated as an ORF whose role is uncertain. This CDR3 contains 15 residues. The germline V and J ends were trimmed by 5 bases and 0 bases, with 13 bases remaining between them. The CDR3 DNA follows: TGCGCCAGCAGTGCGAGAGACAGGATGAACACTGAAGCTTTCTTT. This codes for CASSARDRMNTEAFF.

The chain combines TRBV5-1 with TRBJ1-2; tentative D call: TRBD1 (6 bases). V shed 5 bases and J shed 2 bases, with 13 bases lying between them. CDR3 length: 14 residues. Germline CDR1 and CDR2: SGHRS and YFSETQ. This chain's CDR3 is CASSSGGWNYGYTF. CDR3 nucleotide sequence: TGCGCCAGCAGTTCGGGGGGCTGGAACTATGGCTACACCTTC.

The chain couples TRBV5-6 to TRBJ2-3; 7 bases line up with TRBD1. The CDR3 covers 14 residues. The trim removed 2 bases at V and 6 bases at J, leaving 6 bases unmatched. The germline CDR1 and CDR2 sequences are SGHDT and YYEEEE. For the CDR3, the DNA is TGTGCCAGCAGCTTTCGTCAGGGGGAGGATACGCAGTATTTT. Translation gives CASSFRQGEDTQYF.

The V and J genes are TRBV18 and TRBJ2-7; possible D gene TRBD2, 5 bases. Per germline, CDR1 KGHSH and CDR2 LQKENI. V dropped 3 bases and J dropped 1 base, with 10 bases sitting between them. The CDR3 is 14 amino acids. The CDR3 bases are TGTGCCAGCTCACCCCTCCCGGGGTCCTACGAGCAGTACTTC. This gives the protein CASSPLPGSYEQYF.

The V and J genes are TRBV5-1 and TRBJ1-3; D may be TRBD1 (6 bases). Germline V gene sequence: CDR1 SGHRS, CDR2 YFSETQ. The CDR3 loop spans 16 amino acids. V shed 4 bases and J shed 0 bases, with 14 bases lying between them. CDR3 loop: CASSPQGIFSGNTIYF. As DNA, the CDR3 is TGCGCCAGCAGCCCACAGGGTATTTTCTCTGGAAACACCATATATTTT.

The chain is built from TRBV28 and TRBJ1-4; D not resolved. Trimming pared 7 bases from V and 3 bases from J, leaving 15 bases between. Germline V CDR1 and CDR2: MDHEN, SYDVKM. The CDR3 covers 15 residues. CDR3: CASTSHGVANEKLFF. The CDR3 DNA reads as TGTGCCAGCACCTCCCACGGGGTAGCTAATGAAAAACTGTTTTTT.

The chain recombines TRBV2 with TRBJ1-2; 8 bases are a match to TRBD1. J gave up 4 bases and V 8 bases, and 9 bases lay outside the gene matches. Looked up from germline, CDR1 is SNHLY and CDR2 is FYNNEI. CDR3 length equals 14 residues. The CDR3 DNA follows: TGTGCCAGCCACCACCCGGACAGGGTCTATGGCTACACCTTC. Translation: CASHHPDRVYGYTF.

The chain joins TRBV2 to TRBJ2-2; D is possibly TRBD2 (5 bases). Germline V gene sequence: CDR1 SNHLY, CDR2 FYNNEI. CDR3 length: 11 residues. V lost 6 bases to trimming and J lost 10 bases, with 9 bases between them. The CDR3 bases are TGTGCCAGCAGGAGGACTGAGGAGCTGTTTTTT. It translates to CASRRTEELFF.

The chain recombines TRBV15 with TRBJ1-4, with 7 bases fitting TRBD1. CDR3 length: 16 residues. CDR1 and CDR2 (germline): LNHNV, YYDKDF (reference sequence). V lost 4 bases, J lost 4 bases, and 9 bases stayed unmatched. In DNA, the CDR3 is TGTGCCACCAGCAAGGAACAGGGGCTCTATAATGAAAAACTGTTTTTT. Translated: CATSKEQGLYNEKLFF.

In regard to this clone: The identical CDR3 is also encoded by other nucleotide sequences in the sample. This chain uses TRBV4-1 with TRBJ1-3; weak D call: TRBD1 (6 bases). The CDR3 is made up of 15 amino acids. Trimming took 2 bases from V and 0 from J, leaving 8 bases between them. CDR1 is MGHRA, CDR2 YSYEKL, per germline. The CDR3 loop reads CASSQTGNSGNTIYF. CDR3 DNA sequence: TGCGCCAGCAGCCAAACAGGGAACTCTGGAAACACCATATATTTT.

This chain links TRBV10-3 with TRBJ2-1; TRBD1 matches at 8 bases. From germline, CDR1 is ENHRY and CDR2 SYGVKD. Trimming cost V 0 bases and J 0 bases; bases outside gene matches: 1. CDR3 length: 16 residues. The CDR3 nucleotides are TGTGCCATCAGTGAGTCAACAGGGGGCTCCTACAATGAGCAGTTCTTC. It codes for CAISESTGGSYNEQFF.

This clone was recorded once. The gene calls are TRBV27 and TRBJ1-6, with D possibly TRBD1 on 6 matching bases. The germline gives CDR1 MNHEY, CDR2 SMNVEV (reference sequence). V was cut by 6 bases and J by 9 bases, with 21 bases left in between. This CDR3 is 16 amino acids long. The CDR3 region is CASSRYLTGPISPLHF. CDR3 nucleotide sequence: TGTGCCAGCAGCCGTTACCTGACAGGACCTATTTCACCCCTCCACTTT.

The CDR3 DNA is TGTGCCAGCAGTCTCACAGGGGGCTCTGGAAACACCATATATTTT. This codes for CASSLTGGSGNTIYF. This chain joins TRBV7-2 and TRBJ1-3; 8 bases map to TRBD1. J was trimmed by 0 bases and V by 6 bases; bases with no gene match: 4. This CDR3 spans 15 amino acids. CDR1 and CDR2 from the germline V gene are SGHTA and FQGNSA.

The chain couples TRBV3-1 (or the pseudogene TRBV3-2) to TRBJ2-1; tentative D call: TRBD1 (6 bases). The germline V gene encodes CDR1 LGHDT and CDR2 YNNKEL (reference sequence). The CDR3 spans 16 residues. Trimming pared 1 base from V and 5 bases from J, leaving 15 bases between. The CDR3 loop is CASSQVFSGQHNEQFF. CDR3 sequence (DNA): TGTGCCAGCAGCCAAGTTTTTTCTGGACAGCACAATGAGCAGTTCTTC.

This chain uses TRBV2 with TRBJ2-7; D call uncertain. The CDR3 consists of 13 residues. V gave up 2 bases and J gave up 0 bases, with 5 bases separating them. Germline loops: CDR1 SNHLY, CDR2 FYNNEI. CDR3 protein: CASSENGSYEQYF. CDR3 coding DNA: TGTGCCAGCAGTGAAAACGGCTCCTACGAGCAGTACTTC.

The chain carries TRBV24-1 and TRBJ2-1, with 8 bases identical to TRBD2. There are 17 residues in the CDR3. J was trimmed by 8 bases and V by 3 bases; bases with no gene match: 14. Germline loops: CDR1 KGHDR, CDR2 SFDVKD. This CDR3 reads CATSDVPAGGASDEQFF. CDR3 nucleotide sequence: TGTGCCACCAGTGATGTACCGGCCGGGGGGGCTTCAGATGAGCAGTTCTTC.

The CDR3 loop is CASSESWGAGTDTQYF. The CDR3 bases are TGCGCCAGCAGTGAGTCGTGGGGCGCGGGCACAGATACGCAGTATTTT. The chain uses TRBV10-1 and TRBJ2-3; a weak D match, TRBD1 (5 bases). The germline V and J ends were trimmed by 0 bases and 1 base, with 11 bases remaining between them. Germline values: CDR1 WNHNN, CDR2 SYGVQD (reference sequence). The CDR3 covers 16 residues.

This sequence joins TRBV10-3 and TRBJ1-2; D ambiguous. The CDR3 sequence is 13 residues long. Trimming left V 4 bases short and J 4 bases short, with 10 bases between. The germline V gene has CDR1 ENHRY and CDR2 SYGVKD. CDR3 in amino acids: CAISVGEGYGYTF. The CDR3 coding sequence is TGTGCCATCAGTGTCGGCGAGGGCTATGGCTACACCTTC.

The J gene is TRBJ2-7, the V gene TRBV19, with D maybe TRBD2 (5 bases). The CDR3 sequence is 14 residues long. The ends were cut back, 1 base at V and 3 bases at J, with 10 bases in the middle. The germline V gene encodes CDR1 LNHDA and CDR2 SQIVND (reference sequence). The DNA of the CDR3 is TGTGCCAGTAGTATAGCCCCGGGATACTACGAGCAGTACTTC. Its translation is CASSIAPGYYEQYF.

The V and J genes are TRBV7-8 and TRBJ1-5; 7 bases are shared with TRBD1. CDR1 and CDR2 (germline): SGHVS, FQNEAQ. With V trimmed by 2 bases and J by 0 bases, 7 bases remained unmatched. The CDR3 totals 17 residues. This chain's CDR3 is CASSLSGQLYSNQPQHF. The CDR3, as DNA: TGTGCCAGCAGCTTATCGGGACAGCTTTATAGCAATCAGCCCCAGCATTTT.

This clone has only one observation. The same CDR3 can be traced to other DNA sequences in this sample. This chain links TRBV7-9 with TRBJ1-2, with D unclear. V dropped 5 bases and J dropped 1 base, with 11 bases sitting between them. This CDR3 has 14 residues. The germline V gene encodes CDR1 SEHNR and CDR2 FQNEAQ (reference sequence). Written as DNA, the CDR3 is TGTGCCAGCAGCCCTCCGGGAGTTAACTATGGCTACACCTTC. Encoded protein: CASSPPGVNYGYTF.

V is TRBV28 and J is TRBJ2-7, with 9 bases that match TRBD2. CDR1 MDHEN and CDR2 SYDVKM come from the germline V gene. V shed 5 bases, J shed 3 bases, and the junction held 8 bases outside the gene matches. The CDR3 has 15 amino acids. DNA for the CDR3: TGTGCCAGCAGTACCCCGGGCGGGGGGGTCTACGAGCAGTACGTC. It yields the protein CASSTPGGGVYEQYV.

CDR3 coding DNA: TGTGCCAGCTGCTTGGGGGGCTCGGAGGAGCAGTACGTC. Protein sequence: CASCLGGSEEQYV. J is TRBJ2-7 and V is TRBV5-6, with D perhaps given as TRBD1 or TRBD2 (6 bases each). This CDR3 contains 13 residues. Germline CDR1 SGHDT, CDR2 YYEEEE.

The chain is built from TRBV6-1 and TRBJ2-1; D is perhaps TRBD2 (5 bases). Germline values: CDR1 MNHNS, CDR2 SASEGT. V was shortened by 1 base and J by 10 bases, with 14 bases between the two germline ends. The CDR3 totals 14 residues. The CDR3 DNA is TGTGCCAGCAGTGAAGTTGTGAGGGCTCGGGAGCAGTTCTTC. This translates into CASSEVVRAREQFF.

Only one count was recorded for this clone. This chain joins TRBV10-2 and TRBJ2-1; 9 nucleotides align to TRBD1. Germline V gene lookup returns CDR1 WSHSY and CDR2 SAAADI. The J segment lost 3 bases and the V segment lost 8 bases, leaving 5 bases of the junction unmatched. This CDR3 is built from 14 residues. CDR3 loop: CASRRDRDYNEQFF. In DNA, the CDR3 is TGCGCCAGCCGACGGGACAGGGACTACAATGAGCAGTTCTTC.